The clone carrying this T cell receptor (beta chain) has only a few counts. Antigen unknown. The CDR3 totals 14 residues. The germline V gene has CDR1 GTSNPN and CDR2 SVGIG (reference sequence). V lost 0 bases and J 6 bases, leaving 15 bases between the germline ends. The data originate from a study of T cells in Graves' hyperthyroidism and ophthalmopathy. Study-wide points: Most expanded thyroid clonotypes above 0.001 also appeared in blood.

RNA transcripts served as the template for amplifying TCR beta CDR3 regions. Researchers ran a first-round RT-PCR on the TCR CDR3 using the HTBI primer set. TCRdb passed the multiplex PCR reads through MiXCR, listing each CDR3 protein once. The table records hundreds of thousands of distinct CDR3 sequences, around 15% of them present only once. Source material: blood. The sequence derives from a man in his forties or fifties with Graves' ophthalmopathy. V gene TRBV30 combines with J gene TRBJ2-7; D possibly corresponds to TRBD2 (6 bases). The CDR3 DNA follows: TGTGCCTGGAGTGTGGCGGGTTTGGGAGGCGAGCAGTACTTC. This encodes CAWSVAGLGGEQYF.